The sequence of this TCR beta chain was determined in a study of spatial heterogeneity in lung cancer. This clonotype was seen at least ten times. The V gene lost 7 bases and the J gene lost 2 bases, with 15 bases spanning the gap. Germline V CDR1 and CDR2: MDHEN, SYDVKM. The CDR3 has 15 amino acids. Time point meaning: sample taken at primary tumor resection. No cells were sorted before sequencing. The whole RNA sequenced was extracted from tumor, nontumor lung or frozen PBMC. TCRdb recomputed calls from the 5' RACE reads with MiXCR, one row per CDR3 protein. The table shows tens of thousands of distinct CDR3 sequences, with over 6% occurring only once.

The sample consisted of PBMCs, taken at surgery. The source of this sequence is a male donor with early-stage non-small cell lung cancer. The V call is TRBV28, the J call TRBJ2-1; D is possibly TRBD2 (6 bases). The CDR3 reads CASTSGGLTYNEQFF. CDR3 nucleotides: TGTGCCAGCACGTCCGGGGGACTGACCTACAATGAGCAGTTCTTC.